This T cell receptor beta chain originates from a study of blood T cell repertoires in COVID-19. Study-wide context: Acute and convalescent COVID-19 samples came from the United States, Italy and Spain. PBMCs, B-cell-depleted T cells, or T cells provided the cDNA or gDNA that made up the material.

Per the original methods: Scientists estimated how many nucleated cells there were by amplifying reference gene primers. Using immunoSEQ multiplex PCR, the repertoire was profiled, and TCRdb retains in-frame clones only, with some absent. The DNA gave D and trimming, while V, J and clone size come from that table. The sample contains about 39,000 clones, around 86% of which appear only once. The germline V gene encodes CDR1 DFQATT and CDR2 SNEGSKA (reference sequence). This CDR3 spans 11 amino acids. V was pared by 5 bases and J by 9 bases, with 11 bases between. The chain carries TRBV20-1 and TRBJ2-1; D is perhaps TRBD1 (5 bases). The source of this sequence is a man aged 45-65 years with active or convalescent COVID-19. Material for sequencing was peripheral blood. CDR3 sequence: CSAPLRGEQFF. In DNA, the CDR3 is TGCAGTGCTCCCTTAAGGGGTGAGCAGTTCTTC.